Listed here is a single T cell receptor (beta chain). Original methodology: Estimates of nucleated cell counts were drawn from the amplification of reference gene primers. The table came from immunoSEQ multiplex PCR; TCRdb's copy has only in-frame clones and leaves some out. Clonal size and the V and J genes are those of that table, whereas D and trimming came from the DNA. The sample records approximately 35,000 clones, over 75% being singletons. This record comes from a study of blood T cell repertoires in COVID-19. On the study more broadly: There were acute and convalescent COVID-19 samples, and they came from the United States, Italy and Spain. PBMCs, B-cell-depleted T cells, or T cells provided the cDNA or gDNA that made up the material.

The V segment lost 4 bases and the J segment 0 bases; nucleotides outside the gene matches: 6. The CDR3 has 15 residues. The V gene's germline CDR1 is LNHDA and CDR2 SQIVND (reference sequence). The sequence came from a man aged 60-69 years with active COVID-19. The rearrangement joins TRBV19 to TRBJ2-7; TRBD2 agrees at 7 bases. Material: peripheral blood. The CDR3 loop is CASSRRSGGSYEQYF. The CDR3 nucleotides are TGTGCCAGTAGTAGAAGGTCGGGGGGCTCCTACGAGCAGTACTTC.